The 14 T cell receptor beta chains below all came from one sample that was sequenced in a study of monozygotic twins with cystic fibrosis. Assay used: immunoSEQ multiplex PCR; TCRdb lists only in-frame clones, some missing. The table has some 32,000 clones, roughly 90% seen once; the top ten hold approximately 0.88%. The sample was blood. Receptors originate from a girl aged 2-10 years with cystic fibrosis.

The chain combines TRBV7-9 with TRBJ1-1; D perhaps matches TRBD1 (5 bases). The CDR3 contains 12 residues. Trimming removed 7 bases at V and 7 bases at J, with 13 bases between. Per the germline V gene, CDR1 is SEHNR and CDR2 is FQNEAQ (reference sequence). In DNA form, the CDR3 reads TGTGCCAGCACAGACAGTAGGAATGAAGCTTTCTTT. Translation: CASTDSRNEAFF.

The chain has TRBV9 and TRBJ1-2; 7 nucleotides agree with TRBD1. Germline CDR1 and CDR2: SGDLS and YYNGEE. The CDR3 has 14 amino acids. Losses at the gene ends were 4 bases for V and 8 bases for J; bases not matched to a gene: 11. In DNA form, the CDR3 reads TGTGCCAGCAGCCCCGACAGGGTTTTTGCGGGCTACACCTTC. Amino acids: CASSPDRVFAGYTF.

This sequence joins TRBV27 and TRBJ2-7; 9 bases fit TRBD1. The CDR3 consists of 15 residues. The V gene's germline CDR1 is MNHEY and CDR2 SMNVEV (reference sequence). The V segment lost 6 bases and the J segment 4 bases; nucleotides outside the gene matches: 10. DNA for the CDR3: TGTGCCAGCAGCACCACCGGGACAGGGCGGTACGAGCAGTACTTC. Protein product: CASSTTGTGRYEQYF.

V usage is TRBV15 and J usage is TRBJ2-7; 8 positions agree with TRBD1. This CDR3 contains 13 residues. V was clipped by 9 bases and J by 3 bases; unmatched bases: 7. Germline V CDR1 and CDR2: LNHNV, YYDKDF (reference sequence). CDR3 amino acids: CATQDRVNYEQYF. The CDR3 nucleotides read TGTGCCACGCAGGACAGGGTAAACTACGAGCAGTACTTC.

A single count supports this clone. The CDR3 sequence: CASSLRGEVYGYTF. The DNA of the CDR3 is TGTGCCAGCAGTCTCAGGGGAGAGGTCTATGGCTACACCTTC. The chain links TRBV6-5 to TRBJ1-2; a possible D gene is TRBD1 (6 bases). This CDR3 contains 14 residues. Germline-derived CDR1 and CDR2 are MNHEY and SVGAGI. Trimming cost V 5 bases and J 4 bases, with 14 bases left between them.

V usage is TRBV15 and J usage is TRBJ1-4; D ambiguous. The CDR3 has 11 residues. Germline loops: CDR1 LNHNV, CDR2 YYDKDF (reference sequence). V dropped 2 bases and J dropped 10 bases, with 5 bases sitting between them. The CDR3 reads CATSRRGKLFF. CDR3 sequence (DNA): TGTGCCACCAGCAGAAGAGGAAAACTGTTTTTT.

The CDR3 region is CASSYFPGDNEQFF. DNA for the CDR3: TGTGCCAGCAGTTACTTCCCAGGGGACAATGAGCAGTTCTTC. This chain connects TRBV6-5 to TRBJ2-1; D is possibly TRBD1 (6 bases). V was cut by 1 base and J by 5 bases, with 9 bases left in between. Germline lookup yields CDR1 MNHEY and CDR2 SVGAGI. The CDR3 runs 14 residues.

This chain links TRBV14 with TRBJ1-4, with a weak D call TRBD1 (5 bases). The V gene lost 3 bases and the J gene lost 3 bases, with 11 bases spanning the gap. Per germline, CDR1 SGHDN and CDR2 FVKESK. CDR3 length equals 15 residues. The CDR3 DNA reads TGTGCCAGCAGCCACCGGGGGGGATCTAATGAAAAACTGTTTTTT. Protein product: CASSHRGGSNEKLFF.

The V and J genes are TRBV5-1 and TRBJ1-1; no firm D call. V gave up 0 bases and J gave up 3 bases, with 12 bases separating them. Per germline, CDR1 SGHRS and CDR2 YFSETQ. The CDR3 has 15 residues. CDR3 in amino acids: CASSLGRPGDTEAFF. In DNA form, the CDR3 reads TGCGCCAGCAGCTTGGGCAGGCCCGGGGACACTGAAGCTTTCTTT.

The V gene is TRBV5-3, the J gene TRBJ2-3, with D possibly matching TRBD2 (7 bases). TRBV5-3 is recorded as an ORF, its role being uncertain. The length of the CDR3 is 16 residues. The V end was cut by 3 bases, the J end by 6 bases, with 20 bases between. As DNA, the CDR3 is TGTGCCAGAAGCTCCCACCTAGAGGGGGGGGCGGATACGCAGTATTTT. Translated, it gives CARSSHLEGGADTQYF.

This rearrangement joins TRBV7-9 to TRBJ2-2; 7 bases fit TRBD2. This CDR3 region has 17 residues. From germline, CDR1 is SEHNR and CDR2 FQNEAQ (reference sequence). V shed 5 bases and J 9 bases; nucleotides not matched to a gene: 18. The CDR3 loop reads CASSPRLAVRGGWELFF. The CDR3 bases are TGTGCCAGCAGCCCTCGGCTAGCGGTGAGGGGAGGATGGGAGCTGTTTTTT.

This chain joins TRBV4-1 and TRBJ1-4; TRBD1 is a possible D gene (6 bases). The V and J ends lost 4 bases and 12 bases respectively, with 15 bases between them. Germline CDR1 MGHRA, CDR2 YSYEKL. The CDR3 is made up of 13 amino acids. The CDR3 reads CASSLQGGVELFF. The DNA for the CDR3 is TGCGCCAGCAGCCTCCAAGGGGGGGTTGAACTGTTTTTT.

CDR3 residues: CAWSVGDYGYTF. As DNA, the CDR3 is TGTGCCTGGAGTGTCGGGGACTATGGCTACACCTTC. The genes are TRBV30 and TRBJ1-2; D is ambiguous. The germline V gene has CDR1 GTSNPN and CDR2 SVGIG (reference sequence). The CDR3 sequence is 12 residues long. Trimming shortened V by 0 bases and J by 3 bases, and 5 bases separated the two germline ends.

This chain connects TRBV5-4 to TRBJ2-5; D perhaps matches TRBD2 (5 bases). Per germline, CDR1 SGHNT and CDR2 YYREEE (reference sequence). V lost 0 bases to trimming and J lost 5 bases, with 20 bases between them. The length of the CDR3 is 17 residues. CDR3 residues: CASSLVGRLARHETQYF. The CDR3 bases are TGTGCCAGCAGCTTGGTTGGCAGGCTAGCCCGGCACGAGACCCAGTACTTC.